These 28 T cell receptor beta chains were sequenced from one sample in a study of T cell responses to AZD1222 COVID-19 vaccine (dated by TCRdb to the early 2020s). The receptor library was made with the immunoSEQ multiplex PCR assay. TCRdb provides this immuneACCESS table in a form limited to in-frame rearrangements. Some clones are lacking; in checked studies, under half of them reflect an unresolved V gene, and why the rest are absent is not known. The sample table lists 200,000 to 250,000 clones, roughly 91% of them with a count of one. The ten largest make up approximately 1% of the sample. This specimen's time point label, per the study, means: baseline before first vaccination. Interpreted using the paper, the treatment or condition label stands for: meningococcal conjugate vaccine given as trial control. The starting material was peripheral blood, obtained on day 0 of MenACWY control vaccination. The receptors shown here come from an adult in good health.

The chain combines TRBV28 with TRBJ1-5; D possibly corresponds to TRBD1 (5 bases). Germline lookup yields CDR1 MDHEN and CDR2 SYDVKM. There are 14 residues in the CDR3. The V and J ends lost 7 bases and 3 bases respectively, with 13 bases between them. Here the CDR3 DNA reads TGTGCCAGCATATCGGGGACGTACAATCAGCCCCAGCATTTT. Encoded protein: CASISGTYNQPQHF.

This chain uses TRBV3-1 (or the pseudogene TRBV3-2) with TRBJ2-3; 9 nucleotides line up with TRBD2. This CDR3 is 13 amino acids long. Looked up from germline, CDR1 is LGHDT and CDR2 is YNNKEL (reference sequence). Germline trimming cut 8 bases from V and 3 bases from J; bases unmatched to any gene: 3. CDR3 DNA: TGTGCCAGCGGTAGCGGGGGAACAGATACGCAGTATTTT. Its protein is CASGSGGTDTQYF.

In DNA form, the CDR3 reads TGCAGCGTTGAAGCCCCACTCGTCCCCAATGGCTACACCTTC. It specifies CSVEAPLVPNGYTF. The genes are TRBV29-1 and TRBJ1-2, with D hard to call. Deletions cut 1 base from V and 6 bases from J, with 15 bases between. This CDR3 comprises 14 residues. Germline V gene sequence: CDR1 SQVTM, CDR2 ANQGSEA.

This clone was seen a few times. The CDR3 is CASNGGYNEQFF. The CDR3 bases are TGTGCCAGCAACGGTGGGTACAATGAGCAGTTCTTC. This chain connects TRBV2 to TRBJ2-1; no reliable D call. This CDR3 is built from 12 residues. Germline-derived CDR1 and CDR2 are SNHLY and FYNNEI. V was shortened by 7 bases and J by 4 bases, with 8 bases between the two germline ends.

The CDR3 reads CSATDGVGYGYTF. Written as DNA, the CDR3 is TGCAGTGCTACTGACGGGGTTGGGTATGGCTACACCTTC. This chain joins TRBV20-1 and TRBJ1-2; D remains ambiguous. The V end was cut by 4 bases, the J end by 5 bases, with 14 bases between. Germline CDR1 is DFQATT and CDR2 is SNEGSKA (reference sequence). The CDR3 totals 13 residues.

The chain employs TRBV7-8 and TRBJ1-5; 7 bases line up with TRBD1. With 5 bases clipped from V and 4 bases from J, the junction kept 17 bases outside the gene matches. This CDR3 region has 18 residues. Germline values: CDR1 SGHVS, CDR2 FQNEAQ. CDR3 sequence reads: CASSARITGEILNQPQHF. CDR3 nucleotides: TGTGCCAGCAGCGCACGGATCACAGGGGAGATTCTGAATCAGCCCCAGCATTTT.

V usage is TRBV9 and J usage is TRBJ1-3; 7 bases map to TRBD1. CDR1 is SGDLS, CDR2 YYNGEE, per germline. Trimming removed 5 bases from V and 2 bases from J; junction bases left unmatched: 7. The CDR3 totals 15 residues. DNA of the CDR3: TGTGCCAGCAGTCCAGGGGGGACCCCTGGAAACACCATATATTTT. Its protein is CASSPGGTPGNTIYF.

The chain is built from TRBV5-1 and TRBJ2-1, with D possibly TRBD2 on 6 matching bases. Germline CDR1 and CDR2: SGHRS and YFSETQ. The CDR3 is 15 residues long. V was pared by 0 bases and J by 5 bases, with 12 bases between. The CDR3 is CASSLVAGSHNEQFF. For the CDR3, the DNA is TGCGCCAGCAGCTTGGTGGCCGGGAGCCACAATGAGCAGTTCTTC.

The V call is TRBV24-1, the J call TRBJ2-3, with D possibly being TRBD1 or TRBD2 (5 bases each). V lost 4 bases and J lost 2, with 12 bases in between. The CDR3 is 15 residues long. Germline V CDR1 and CDR2: KGHDR, SFDVKD. The CDR3 DNA reads as TGTGCCACCAGTGACCCGGGGCCGTCCACAGATACGCAGTATTTT. Its protein product is CATSDPGPSTDTQYF.

The genes are TRBV6-2 or TRBV6-3 and TRBJ1-2; no firm D call. The V gene's germline CDR1 is MNHEY and CDR2 SVGEGT. This CDR3 contains 13 residues. V lost 5 bases and J 2 bases, leaving 9 bases between the germline ends. CDR3 sequence (DNA): TGTGCCAGCAGTCCCGACAAGAACTATGGCTACACCTTC. It is translated as CASSPDKNYGYTF.

The chain carries TRBV19 and TRBJ1-5; 11 bases are shared with TRBD1. CDR3 length: 18 amino acids. Germline lookup yields CDR1 LNHDA and CDR2 SQIVND (reference sequence). V shed 3 bases and J 0 bases; nucleotides not matched to a gene: 7. Here the CDR3 DNA reads TGTGCCAGTAGTATCTGGGGACAGGGGGGATATAGCAATCAGCCCCAGCATTTT. Amino acids: CASSIWGQGGYSNQPQHF. The whole variable domain, filled in from reference TRBV19 and TRBJ1-5, reads DGGITQSPKYLFRKEGQNVTLSCEQNLNHDAMYWYRQDPGQGLRLIYYSQIVNDFQKGDIAEGYSVSREKKESFPLTVTSAQKNPTAFYLCASSIWGQGGYSNQPQHFGDGTRLSIL.

The chain's CDR3 is CAWSADRGNSPLHF. The CDR3, as DNA: TGTGCCTGGAGTGCCGACAGGGGAAATTCACCCCTCCACTTT. The J gene is TRBJ1-6, the V gene TRBV30, with TRBD1 matching 8 bases. The CDR3 length is 14 residues. In germline, CDR1 is GTSNPN, CDR2 SVGIG (reference sequence). V gave up 1 base and J gave up 7 bases; unmatched junction bases: 3.

The chain is built from TRBV6-5 and TRBJ1-1; D uncertain. V shed 0 bases and J shed 6 bases, with 14 bases lying between them. CDR3 length: 15 residues. The germline CDR1 and CDR2 sequences are MNHEY and SVGAGI. CDR3 in DNA: TGTGCCAGCAGTTACTCGAGGGTTCGGGGTGCTGAAGCTTTCTTT. Its translation is CASSYSRVRGAEAFF.

This sequence joins TRBV25-1 and TRBJ1-2; unclear D gene. Germline loops: CDR1 MGHDK, CDR2 SYGVNS. V lost 2 bases and J 4 bases, leaving 11 bases between the germline ends. The CDR3 is 14 residues long. The CDR3 bases are TGTGCCAGCAGTGAACACTGGGAACGCTATGGCTACACCTTC. Translating gives CASSEHWERYGYTF.

V usage is TRBV9 and J usage is TRBJ2-1, with 7 positions matching TRBD2. Germline V CDR1 and CDR2: SGDLS, YYNGEE. The CDR3 runs 15 residues. V was clipped by 4 bases and J by 0 bases; unmatched bases: 4. The CDR3 protein is CASSTAGNSYNEQFF. The CDR3 nucleotides are TGTGCCAGCAGCACAGCGGGGAACTCCTACAATGAGCAGTTCTTC.

The sample holds one count of this clone. V usage is TRBV18 and J usage is TRBJ1-2, with 7 bases that match TRBD1. CDR1 is KGHSH and CDR2 is LQKENI in the germline V gene. The CDR3 is 14 amino acids. Losses at the gene ends were 4 bases for V and 6 bases for J; bases not matched to a gene: 8. This CDR3 is CASSRLTGEDGYTF. CDR3 coding DNA: TGTGCCAGCTCACGGTTAACAGGGGAGGATGGCTACACCTTC.

Note on this clone: The identical CDR3 is also encoded by other nucleotide sequences in the sample. The V and J genes are TRBV5-6 and TRBJ1-2; D unclear. Germline loops: CDR1 SGHDT, CDR2 YYEEEE. With 4 bases removed from V and 8 bases from J, the gap between germline ends came to 12 bases. This CDR3 spans 12 amino acids. Written as DNA, the CDR3 is TGTGCCAGCAGCCTGCCTCCGGGCGGCTACACCTTC. This encodes CASSLPPGGYTF.

The rearrangement links TRBV19 to TRBJ2-3; no firm D call. Germline values: CDR1 LNHDA, CDR2 SQIVND (reference sequence). The V end lost 5 bases, the J end lost 5 bases, and 8 bases lay between the germline ends. The CDR3 is 12 amino acids. The CDR3 DNA is TGTGCCAGTAGTCGGTTTAGAGATACGCAGTATTTT. It translates to CASSRFRDTQYF.

The rearrangement joins TRBV6-6 to TRBJ2-3; a possible D gene is TRBD1 (6 bases). The length of the CDR3 is 15 residues. Germline V gene data show CDR1 as MNHNY and CDR2 as SVGAGI (reference sequence). The V end lost 5 bases, the J end lost 0 bases, and 12 bases lay between the germline ends. The CDR3: CASSPGTPSTDTQYF. The CDR3 nucleotides read TGTGCCAGCAGTCCCGGGACACCGAGCACAGATACGCAGTATTTT.

The gene calls are TRBV5-1 and TRBJ1-4; 8 bases agree with TRBD1. CDR1 and CDR2 from the germline V gene are SGHRS and YFSETQ. This CDR3 region has 15 residues. V gave up 4 bases and J gave up 2 bases; unmatched junction bases: 4. The CDR3 reads CASSGQGATNEKLFF. DNA for the CDR3: TGCGCCAGCAGCGGCCAGGGGGCGACTAATGAAAAACTGTTTTTT. The whole variable domain, remainder taken from reference TRBV5-1 and TRBJ1-4, is KAGVTQTPRYLIKTRGQQVTLSCSPISGHRSVSWYQQTPGQGLQFLFEYFSETQRNKGNFPGRFSGRQFSNSRSEMNVSTLELGDSALYLCASSGQGATNEKLFFGSGTQLSVL.

The chain joins TRBV3-1 (or the pseudogene TRBV3-2) to TRBJ1-2; no clear D. The ends were cut back, 3 bases at V and 1 base at J, with 6 bases in the middle. Germline CDR1 LGHDT, CDR2 YNNKEL (reference sequence). The CDR3 covers 13 residues. CDR3 region: CASSHGINYGYTF. CDR3 bases: TGTGCCAGCAGCCATGGGATTAACTATGGCTACACCTTC.

The chain combines TRBV11-2 with TRBJ2-5, with a weak D call TRBD1 (6 bases). Trimming stripped 5 bases from V and 2 bases from J, with 21 bases between. The germline V gene encodes CDR1 SGHAT and CDR2 FQNNGV. This CDR3 is built from 17 residues. The CDR3 region has the DNA TGTGCCAGCAGCCGGGATATCGGGACACCCACACAAGAGACCCAGTACTTC. This sequence encodes CASSRDIGTPTQETQYF.

The chain joins TRBV18 to TRBJ2-7; TRBD1 might be the D (7 bases). V was cut by 3 bases and J by 1 base, with 10 bases left in between. This CDR3 has 14 amino acids. Germline CDR1 and CDR2: KGHSH and LQKENI. The CDR3 region is CASSPPGGSYEQYF. CDR3 in DNA: TGTGCCAGCTCACCCCCAGGGGGGTCCTACGAGCAGTACTTC.

Only a few counts were recorded for this clone. This chain joins TRBV7-9 and TRBJ1-3; no clear D gene. This CDR3 is 15 amino acids long. Germline V gene lookup returns CDR1 SEHNR and CDR2 FQNEAQ (reference sequence). With 5 bases removed from V and 0 bases from J, the gap between germline ends came to 11 bases. In DNA form, the CDR3 reads TGTGCCAGCAGCCTAGGACCGAGCTCTGGAAACACCATATATTTT. This encodes CASSLGPSSGNTIYF.

The rearrangement joins TRBV7-2 to TRBJ1-2, with 7 bases aligning to TRBD1. This CDR3 has 14 residues. Germline V gives CDR1 SGHTA, CDR2 FQGNSA. The V gene end was trimmed by 5 bases and the J gene end by 5 bases; junction bases not matched to a gene: 8. The CDR3 nucleotides read TGTGCCAGCAGCCAAGGTCAGGGGGAATATGGCTACACCTTC. It translates to CASSQGQGEYGYTF.

The rearrangement joins TRBV6-1 to TRBJ1-5, with D unclear. The CDR3 covers 15 residues. The V gene lost 3 bases and the J gene lost 2 bases, with 11 bases spanning the gap. Looked up from germline, CDR1 is MNHNS and CDR2 is SASEGT. This CDR3 reads CASSDRGLGNQPQHF. The CDR3 DNA follows: TGTGCCAGCAGTGATCGCGGTCTTGGCAATCAGCCCCAGCATTTT.

CDR3 region: CASSSRGPGNTIYF. Here the CDR3 DNA reads TGTGCCAGTAGTTCCAGGGGGCCGGGAAACACCATATATTTT. The V call is TRBV19, the J call TRBJ1-3, with 8 bases identical to TRBD1. With V trimmed by 5 bases and J by 4 bases, 4 bases remained unmatched. Germline assignment: CDR1 LNHDA and CDR2 SQIVND (reference sequence). CDR3 length: 14 amino acids.

The genes are TRBV28 and TRBJ1-1; 7 nucleotides align to TRBD1. Germline V gene data show CDR1 as MDHEN and CDR2 as SYDVKM. This CDR3 is 12 amino acids long. J was trimmed by 4 bases and V by 10 bases; bases with no gene match: 6. CDR3: CATRQGPTEAFF. The CDR3 region has the DNA TGTGCCACTAGACAGGGCCCCACTGAAGCTTTCTTT.